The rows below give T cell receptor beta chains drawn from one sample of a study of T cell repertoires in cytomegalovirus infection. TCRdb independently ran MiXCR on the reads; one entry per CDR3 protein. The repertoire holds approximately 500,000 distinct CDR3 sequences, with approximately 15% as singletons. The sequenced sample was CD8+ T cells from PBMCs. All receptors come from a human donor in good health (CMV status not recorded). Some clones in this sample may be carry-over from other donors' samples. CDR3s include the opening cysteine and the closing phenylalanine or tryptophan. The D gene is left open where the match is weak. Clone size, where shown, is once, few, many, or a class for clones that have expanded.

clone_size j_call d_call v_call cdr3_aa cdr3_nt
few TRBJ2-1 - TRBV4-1 CASSQLAYNEQFF TGCGCCAGCAGCCAACTAGCTTACAATGAGCAGTTCTTC
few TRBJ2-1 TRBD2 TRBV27 CASLIAGGGLDEQFF TGTGCCAGCCTAATAGCGGGGGGGGGTTTGGATGAGCAGTTCTTC
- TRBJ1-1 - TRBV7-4 CASILENTEAFF TGTGCCAGCATCCTCGAGAACACTGAAGCTTTCTTT
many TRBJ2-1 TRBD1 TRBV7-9 CASINRDRHEQFF TGTGCCAGCATCAACCGGGACAGACATGAGCAGTTCTTC
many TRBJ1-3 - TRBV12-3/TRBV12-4 CASSSTVSGGNTIYF TGTGCCAGCAGTTCGACAGTCTCTGGCGGAAACACCATATATTTT
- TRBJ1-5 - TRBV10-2 CASRSRARNQPQHF TGCGCCAGCCGGAGCCGAGCGAGAAATCAGCCCCAGCATTTT
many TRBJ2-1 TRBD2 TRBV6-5 CASRFRAGGYNEQFF TGTGCCAGCAGGTTCCGTGCGGGAGGGTACAATGAGCAGTTCTTC
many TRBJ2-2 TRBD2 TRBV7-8 CASTGGGRAGGELFF TGTGCCAGCACCGGCGGCGGGAGGGCCGGGGGGGAGCTGTTTTTT
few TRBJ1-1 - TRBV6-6 CASSPQLGTEAFF TGTGCCAGCAGCCCTCAGCTGGGCACTGAAGCTTTCTTT
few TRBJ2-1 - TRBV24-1 CATSVGSEQFF TGTGCCACCAGTGTGGGAAGTGAGCAGTTCTTC
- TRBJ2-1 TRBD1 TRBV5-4 CASSLGTGPIYEQFF TGTGCCAGCAGCTTGGGGACAGGCCCCATCTATGAGCAGTTCTTC
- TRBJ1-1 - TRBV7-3 CASSLTTRGGAFF TGTGCCAGCAGTTTAACGACTCGAGGGGGAGCTTTCTTT
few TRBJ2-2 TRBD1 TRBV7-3 CASSLSGTGVTGELFF TGTGCCAGCAGCTTAAGCGGGACAGGGGTCACCGGGGAGCTGTTTTTT
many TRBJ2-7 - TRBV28 CASNLIGTTYEQYF TGTGCCAGCAACCTTATCGGGACCACCTACGAGCAGTACTTC
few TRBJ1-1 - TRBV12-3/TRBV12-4 CASRFGPVNTEAFF TGTGCCAGCAGATTCGGACCGGTTAACACTGAAGCTTTCTTT
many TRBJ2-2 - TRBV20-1 CSARTGHISRSTGELFF TGCAGTGCTAGGACAGGCCATATCTCCCGATCCACCGGGGAGCTGTTTTTT
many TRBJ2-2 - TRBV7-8 CASSFLASGELFF TGTGCCAGCAGCTTTCTAGCATCCGGGGAGCTGTTTTTT
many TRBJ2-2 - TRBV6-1 CASTGRLKPGELFF TGTGCCAGCACGGGCAGGCTCAAGCCCGGGGAGCTGTTTTTT
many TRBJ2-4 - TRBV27 CASSLGAGTRFDIQYF TGTGCCAGCAGTTTGGGGGCGGGTACCCGATTTGACATTCAGTACTTC
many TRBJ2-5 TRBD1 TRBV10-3 CAISEFAGTGGRETQYF TGTGCCATCAGTGAGTTTGCTGGGACAGGGGGACGAGAGACCCAGTACTTC